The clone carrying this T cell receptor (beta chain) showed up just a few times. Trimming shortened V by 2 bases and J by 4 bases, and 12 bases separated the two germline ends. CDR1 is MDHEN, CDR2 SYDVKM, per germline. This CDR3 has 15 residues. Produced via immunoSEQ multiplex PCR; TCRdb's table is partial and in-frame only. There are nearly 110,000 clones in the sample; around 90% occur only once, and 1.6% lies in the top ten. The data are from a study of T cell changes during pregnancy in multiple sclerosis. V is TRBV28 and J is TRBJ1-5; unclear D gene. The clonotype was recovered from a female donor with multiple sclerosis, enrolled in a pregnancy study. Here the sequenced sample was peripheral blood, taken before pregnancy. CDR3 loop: CASSLTGGGNQPQHF. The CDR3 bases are TGTGCCAGCAGTTTAACGGGAGGTGGTAATCAGCCCCAGCATTTT.